These 21 T cell receptor beta chains were all obtained from the same sample, sequenced in a study of T cells in Graves' hyperthyroidism and ophthalmopathy. The source material, RNA transcripts, was used to amplify TCR beta CDR3 regions. During a first-round RT-PCR of the TCR CDR3, the HTBI primer set was used. TCRdb re-analysed the multiplex PCR reads in MiXCR, keeping a single row per CDR3 protein. The repertoire holds roughly 710,000 distinct CDR3 sequences, with 30% to 40% as singletons. The sample was blood. Receptors originate from a woman aged 40 to 55 with Graves' hyperthyroidism.

This clonotype has a handful of counts. V is TRBV20-1 and J is TRBJ1-2; D is uncertain. Per germline, CDR1 DFQATT and CDR2 SNEGSKA (reference sequence). CDR3 length equals 13 residues. Deletions cut 2 bases from V and 4 bases from J, with 11 bases between. The CDR3 DNA is TGCAGTGCTAGAAAGGCGGGTACCTATGGCTACACCTTC. This encodes CSARKAGTYGYTF.

The gene calls are TRBV5-1 and TRBJ2-6; no firm D call. Trimming pared 1 base from V and 2 bases from J, leaving 19 bases between. From germline, CDR1 is SGHRS and CDR2 YFSETQ. This CDR3 is 19 amino acids long. The CDR3 region has the DNA TGCGCCAGCAGCTTGTCTCTGGTGTATGCCCAGGCTGGGGCCAACGTCCTGACTTTC. Amino acids: CASSLSLVYAQAGANVLTF. The full variable domain, completed using reference TRBV5-1 and TRBJ2-6, is KAGVTQTPRYLIKTRGQQVTLSCSPISGHRSVSWYQQTPGQGLQFLFEYFSETQRNKGNFPGRFSGRQFSNSRSEMNVSTLELGDSALYLCASSLSLVYAQAGANVLTFGAGSRLTVL.

The chain employs TRBV29-1 and TRBJ1-5; no clear D gene. This CDR3 has 14 residues. Trimming removed 4 bases at V and 11 bases at J, with 21 bases between. The germline CDR1 and CDR2 sequences are SQVTM and ANQGSEA. The CDR3 DNA sequence: TGCAGCGTTGGTCGACTCAGCGGGAAGGAGACCCAGCATTTT. Translation: CSVGRLSGKETQHF.

This clonotype showed up just a few times. V is TRBV11-2 and J is TRBJ2-5; 10 positions match TRBD1. CDR3 length: 14 amino acids. The V gene end was trimmed by 7 bases and the J gene end by 5 bases; junction bases not matched to a gene: 7. Germline-derived CDR1 and CDR2 are SGHAT and FQNNGV. The CDR3 region has the DNA TGTGCCAGCACACGGGACAGGGGCCGGGAGACCCAGTACTTC. This sequence encodes CASTRDRGRETQYF.

This clonotype was seen at least ten times. This chain links TRBV6-5 with TRBJ1-2; D gene unclear. The germline V gene encodes CDR1 MNHEY and CDR2 SVGAGI. There are 12 residues in the CDR3. Trimming took 6 bases from V and 2 from J, leaving 7 bases between them. For the CDR3, the DNA is TGTGCCAGCAGCCCTACGAACTATGGCTACACCTTC. Its protein is CASSPTNYGYTF.

Turning to this clonotype: A much larger clone is a single base away; this may be a read error. The V and J genes are TRBV19 and TRBJ2-6; D not certain. CDR3 length equals 11 residues. Per the germline V gene, CDR1 is LNHDA and CDR2 is SQIVND (reference sequence). V lost 3 bases and J lost 6, with 0 bases in between. CDR3 sequence: CASSMANVLTF. The CDR3 coding sequence is TGTGCCAGTAGTATGGCCAACGTCCTGACTTTC.

V usage is TRBV7-2 and J usage is TRBJ2-5, with TRBD2 identical over 8 bases. CDR1 SGHTA and CDR2 FQGNSA come from the germline V gene. This CDR3 is 14 amino acids long. Unmatched junction bases numbered 11, after V lost 5 bases and J lost 9 bases. DNA of the CDR3: TGTGCCAGCAGCCAGACTAGCGTACGGGCCGCCCAGTACTTC. This codes for CASSQTSVRAAQYF.

This clonotype was observed many times. V usage is TRBV12-3 or TRBV12-4 and J usage is TRBJ2-5; 8 bases align to TRBD2. This CDR3 contains 16 residues. V was pared by 8 bases and J by 5 bases, with 16 bases of the junction left unmatched. DNA for the CDR3: TGTGCCAGCTCCCCCTATGTCGGGGGGGCCGGTGAGACCCAGTACTTC. Protein: CASSPYVGGAGETQYF.

The table lists this clonotype with a few counts. This chain uses TRBV27 with TRBJ1-6, with D unresolved. Germline V gene data show CDR1 as MNHEY and CDR2 as SMNVEV (reference sequence). This CDR3 is 12 amino acids long. V lost 5 bases and J 10 bases, leaving 9 bases between the germline ends. CDR3 in DNA: TGTGCCAGCAGTCGGTATCGATCACCCCTCCACTTT. It yields the protein CASSRYRSPLHF.

As for this clonotype: With a much larger clone just one base away, this may be a read error. Since the CDR3 does not end with the conserved phenylalanine or tryptophan, this likely comes from a read error. This chain links TRBV7-2 with TRBJ2-7; no reliable D call. V was pared by 3 bases and J by 5 bases, with 11 bases between. The germline V gene encodes CDR1 SGHTA and CDR2 FQGNSA. The CDR3 sequence is 13 residues long. CDR3 in DNA: TGTGCCAGCAGCTTTGACATCTTAGACGAGCAGTACCTC. This translates into CASSFDILDEQYL.

The chain recombines TRBV6-1 with TRBJ2-2; 7 bases fit TRBD1. The CDR3 has 14 amino acids. The ends lost 7 bases at V and 3 bases at J; junction bases unmatched: 5. The germline gives CDR1 MNHNS, CDR2 SASEGT. The CDR3 coding sequence is TGTGCCAGCATTCGGGACAGAGACACCGGGGAGCTGTTTTTT. Protein product: CASIRDRDTGELFF.

This clonotype was observed at least ten times. The CDR3 region has the DNA TGTGCCAGCAGCCCACCAGGGGGCCGGGATTCACCCCTCCACTTT. Residues: CASSPPGGRDSPLHF. This sequence joins TRBV7-2 and TRBJ1-6, with 8 positions matching TRBD1. Unmatched junction bases numbered 8, after V lost 5 bases and J lost 8 bases. This CDR3 comprises 15 residues. Germline V gene sequence: CDR1 SGHTA, CDR2 FQGNSA.

This chain links TRBV6-6 with TRBJ2-5; 8 bases match TRBD2. Germline CDR1 reads MNHNY; CDR2 reads SVGAGI (reference sequence). This CDR3 is 15 amino acids long. V shed 2 bases and J 5 bases; nucleotides not matched to a gene: 7. The CDR3 nucleotides are TGTGCCAGCAGTTACGGGACTAGGATGTCGGAGACCCAGTACTTC. Its translation: CASSYGTRMSETQYF.

This clonotype appeared a few times. The CDR3 here is CASSSDTVPVEKLFF. CDR3 nucleotide sequence: TGCGCCAGCAGCTCGGACACTGTTCCCGTAGAAAAACTGTTTTTT. V is TRBV5-1 and J is TRBJ1-4; D may be TRBD1 (5 bases). CDR1 SGHRS and CDR2 YFSETQ come from the germline V gene. Trimming shortened V by 3 bases and J by 8 bases, and 17 bases separated the two germline ends. The CDR3 extends over 15 amino acids.

This clonotype was counted between two and nine times. The gene calls are TRBV6-2 or TRBV6-3 and TRBJ2-5; D remains ambiguous. With 7 bases removed from V and 7 bases from J, the gap between germline ends came to 13 bases. Germline V CDR1 and CDR2: MNHEY, SVGEGT. The CDR3 extends over 12 amino acids. The CDR3 spells CASTKVDRTQYF. The CDR3, as DNA: TGTGCCAGCACCAAAGTCGATCGGACCCAGTACTTC.

This clonotype has more than one count but fewer than ten. The chain carries TRBV7-9 and TRBJ2-3; 7 bases match TRBD2. In germline, CDR1 is SEHNR, CDR2 FQNEAQ (reference sequence). The CDR3 is made up of 13 amino acids. V lost 6 bases to trimming and J lost 9 bases; unmatched junction nucleotides: 9. This CDR3 is CASSGEAGDTQYF. For the CDR3, the DNA is TGTGCCAGCAGTGGCGAGGCGGGGGACACGCAGTATTTT.

The genes are TRBV4-3 and TRBJ2-5; D call uncertain. This CDR3 region has 14 residues. V shed 2 bases and J shed 5 bases, with 12 bases lying between them. CDR1 and CDR2 from the germline V gene are LGHNA and YSLEER. This CDR3 reads CASSQFGVSETQYF. Here the CDR3 DNA reads TGCGCCAGCAGCCAATTCGGCGTCTCGGAGACCCAGTACTTC.

The CDR3: CASSSLSAGEGHQPQHF. The CDR3 nucleotides are TGTGCCAGTAGTTCCCTGTCGGCAGGGGAAGGTCATCAGCCCCAGCATTTT. The chain employs TRBV19 and TRBJ1-5; the D gene is possibly TRBD1 (6 bases). The V end was cut by 5 bases, the J end by 5 bases, with 22 bases between. The germline CDR1 and CDR2 sequences are LNHDA and SQIVND (reference sequence). There are 17 residues in the CDR3.

This clonotype has at least ten counts. The chain uses TRBV7-9 and TRBJ2-7; D unresolved. The CDR3 sequence is 13 residues long. Germline CDR1 reads SEHNR; CDR2 reads FQNEAQ (reference sequence). Trimming cost V 3 bases and J 5 bases, with 11 bases left between them. CDR3 bases: TGTGCCAGCAGCTTTCAGGCCCCTGACGAGCAGTACTTC. It codes for CASSFQAPDEQYF.

Concerning this clonotype itself: One junction end does not reproduce the germline sequence, and a read error may be involved. The rearrangement links TRBV5-6 to TRBJ2-5; D is perhaps TRBD1 or TRBD2 (5 bases each). This CDR3 comprises 15 residues. The germline V gene has CDR1 SGHDT and CDR2 YYEEEE. The CDR3 is CASSSVRDRQETQHF. As DNA, the CDR3 is TGTGCCAGCAGCTCGGTCCGGGACCGCCAAGAGACCCAGCACTTC.

Many counts were recorded for this clonotype. The chain recombines TRBV5-1 with TRBJ2-7; the D is unclear. Germline V CDR1 and CDR2: SGHRS, YFSETQ. This CDR3 region has 12 residues. Between the trimmed V and J ends, which lost 1 base and 3 bases, there was a span of 5 bases. The CDR3 region is CASSLSFYEQYF. The CDR3 DNA reads as TGCGCCAGCAGCTTGTCCTTCTACGAGCAGTACTTC.